The next 19 T cell receptor beta chains were all read from a single sample in a study of T cell responses to AZD1222 COVID-19 vaccine. The table came from immunoSEQ multiplex PCR; TCRdb's copy has only in-frame clones and leaves some out. The sample consists of 140,000 to 150,000 clones, 90% to 95% of them appearing once. Sequenced material: peripheral blood, taken on day 0 of AZD1222 vaccination. The receptors were gathered from an adult in good health.

J is TRBJ2-1 and V is TRBV19, with D tentatively TRBD2 (5 bases). This CDR3 is built from 17 residues. CDR1 and CDR2 (germline): LNHDA, SQIVND (reference sequence). V was cut by 4 bases and J by 4 bases, with 20 bases left in between. CDR3 sequence (DNA): TGTGCCAGTAGTACTATTATGACTGGAAGAGGGTACAATGAGCAGTTCTTC. Amino acid sequence: CASSTIMTGRGYNEQFF.

This clone was seen only once. This rearrangement joins TRBV29-1 to TRBJ2-3, with unresolved D. CDR1 and CDR2 from the germline V gene are SQVTM and ANQGSEA. V lost 6 bases to trimming and J lost 0 bases, with 10 bases between them. The CDR3 loop spans 13 amino acids. The CDR3 protein is CSVALRSTDTQYF. In nucleotides, the CDR3 is TGCAGCGTCGCTCTGAGAAGCACAGATACGCAGTATTTT.

The chain is built from TRBV28 and TRBJ2-2; possible D gene TRBD1, 5 bases. The CDR3 is 13 residues long. Per the germline V gene, CDR1 is MDHEN and CDR2 is SYDVKM. Between the trimmed V and J ends, which lost 6 bases and 5 bases, there was a span of 10 bases. The CDR3 is CASRPQGTGELFF. The CDR3 nucleotides read TGTGCCAGCAGGCCCCAGGGAACCGGGGAGCTGTTTTTT.

This clone was recorded only once. CDR3 DNA sequence: TGTGCCAGCAGTTTACGGCACTCCTACGAGCAGTACTTC. Its protein is CASSLRHSYEQYF. The chain recombines TRBV28 with TRBJ2-7, with unresolved D. This CDR3 contains 13 residues. Trimming stripped 2 bases from V and 0 bases from J, with 5 bases between. Germline-derived CDR1 and CDR2 are MDHEN and SYDVKM.

V usage is TRBV7-8 and J usage is TRBJ1-2; TRBD1 aligns across 9 bases. Unmatched junction bases numbered 7, after V lost 5 bases and J lost 6 bases. The CDR3 is 14 residues long. In germline, CDR1 is SGHVS, CDR2 FQNEAQ. The CDR3 region is CASSPPGQGHGYTF. CDR3 nucleotides: TGTGCCAGCAGCCCACCGGGACAGGGTCATGGCTACACCTTC.

CDR3 amino acids: CASSGVLARDISNQPQHF. The CDR3 bases are TGTGCCAGCAGTGGTGTTTTGGCCAGGGATATCAGCAATCAGCCCCAGCATTTT. The chain recombines TRBV6-1 with TRBJ1-5; D is perhaps TRBD1 (5 bases). CDR1 is MNHNS, CDR2 SASEGT, per germline. The CDR3 extends over 18 amino acids. Trimming cost V 4 bases and J 1 base, with 20 bases left between them.

This clone appeared once. The chain couples TRBV29-1 to TRBJ2-2; D remains unclear. Looked up from germline, CDR1 is SQVTM and CDR2 is ANQGSEA. The ends were cut back, 3 bases at V and 0 bases at J, with 5 bases in the middle. The CDR3 runs 13 residues. CDR3 DNA: TGCAGCGTTGAGTGGACGAACACCGGGGAGCTGTTTTTT. This sequence encodes CSVEWTNTGELFF.

The CDR3 protein is CSVLGLLANYGYTF. The CDR3 nucleotides read TGCAGCGTGCTGGGACTGCTAGCTAACTATGGCTACACCTTC. The V call is TRBV29-1, the J call TRBJ1-2; a possible D gene is TRBD1 (5 bases). V was clipped by 6 bases and J by 0 bases, with 14 bases between them. CDR3 length: 14 amino acids. CDR1 is SQVTM, CDR2 ANQGSEA, per germline.

This chain joins TRBV24-1 and TRBJ2-3; D not certain. From germline, CDR1 is KGHDR and CDR2 SFDVKD. The V end lost 5 bases, the J end lost 0 bases, and 8 bases lay between the germline ends. This CDR3 has 14 residues. CDR3 DNA sequence: TGTGCCACCAGTGTTGGGGAAAGCACAGATACGCAGTATTTT. It translates to CATSVGESTDTQYF.

The CDR3 is CASSLGRAPGEKLFF. DNA for the CDR3: TGTGCCAGCAGCTTAGGCCGGGCCCCCGGTGAAAAACTGTTTTTT. The rearrangement links TRBV7-2 to TRBJ1-4, with no clear D. Per the germline V gene, CDR1 is SGHTA and CDR2 is FQGNSA. Trimming removed 1 base from V and 7 bases from J, with 13 bases in between. This CDR3 has 15 residues.

The chain recombines TRBV28 with TRBJ1-2, with D perhaps TRBD1 (5 bases). V shed 5 bases and J shed 8 bases, with 21 bases lying between them. Germline V gives CDR1 MDHEN, CDR2 SYDVKM. The CDR3 totals 15 residues. The CDR3 sequence: CASSPPSGPLYGYTF. CDR3 bases: TGTGCCAGCAGTCCCCCTTCAGGGCCTCTTTACGGCTACACCTTC.

The rearrangement uses TRBV27 and TRBJ2-5; TRBD2 matches at 8 bases. The germline CDR1 and CDR2 sequences are MNHEY and SMNVEV (reference sequence). Trimming cost V 10 bases and J 7 bases; bases outside gene matches: 5. The CDR3 consists of 11 residues. The CDR3 sequence: CATRGGVTQYF. The DNA of the CDR3 is TGTGCCACCCGGGGGGGTGTGACCCAGTACTTC.

CDR3 region: CASSGTVANTGELFF. CDR3 nucleotide sequence: TGTGCCAGCAGTGGGACAGTCGCGAACACCGGGGAGCTGTTTTTT. The J gene is TRBJ2-2, the V gene TRBV6-4, with a possible D match to TRBD1 (6 bases). Germline values: CDR1 MRHNA, CDR2 SNTAGT. Deletions cut 4 bases from V and 0 bases from J, with 9 bases between. CDR3 size: 15 residues.

This chain joins TRBV29-1 and TRBJ1-1; D not resolved. The V gene's germline CDR1 is SQVTM and CDR2 ANQGSEA. This CDR3 contains 15 residues. Trimming pared 3 bases from V and 1 base from J, leaving 15 bases between. The DNA of the CDR3 is TGCAGCGTTGAGAGCCCAAGTACCCGGAACACTGAAGCTTTCTTT. Protein: CSVESPSTRNTEAFF. The whole variable domain, filled in from reference TRBV29-1 and TRBJ1-1, reads SAVISQKPSRDICQRGTSLTIQCQVDSQVTMMFWYRQQPGQSLTLIATANQGSEATYESGFVIDKFPISRPNLTFSTLTVSNMSPEDSSIYLCSVESPSTRNTEAFFGQGTRLTVV.

J is TRBJ2-7 and V is TRBV12-5; D remains unclear. CDR1 is LGHNT and CDR2 is FRNRAP in the germline V gene. There are 11 residues in the CDR3. Between the trimmed V and J ends, which lost 6 bases and 2 bases, there was a span of 5 bases. The CDR3 is CASGPTYEQYF. CDR3 in DNA: TGTGCTAGTGGCCCGACCTACGAGCAGTACTTC.

The rearrangement links TRBV9 to TRBJ2-3; no definite D call. The length of the CDR3 is 15 residues. The V gene lost 0 bases and the J gene lost 2 bases, with 10 bases spanning the gap. Per germline, CDR1 SGDLS and CDR2 YYNGEE. In DNA, the CDR3 is TGTGCCAGCAGCGTAGGTGCGAGCTTCACAGATACGCAGTATTTT. This translates into CASSVGASFTDTQYF.

By proportion, this clone is medium-sized. Other DNA sequences within the sample encode an identical CDR3. The V call is TRBV3-1 (or the pseudogene TRBV3-2), the J call TRBJ2-7; D gene unclear. The CDR3 covers 11 residues. V was pared by 2 bases and J by 7 bases, with 6 bases between. Germline V gives CDR1 LGHDT, CDR2 YNNKEL (reference sequence). The DNA for the CDR3 is TGTGCCAGCAGCCAAACGTGGGAGCAGTACTTC. Protein sequence: CASSQTWEQYF.

V usage is TRBV2 and J usage is TRBJ1-2; no clear D gene. The germline CDR1 and CDR2 sequences are SNHLY and FYNNEI. V was cut by 2 bases and J by 5 bases, with 15 bases left in between. The CDR3 length is 15 residues. The CDR3 reads CASSEIGPPGYGYTF. The CDR3 nucleotides read TGTGCCAGCAGTGAAATTGGGCCCCCGGGGTATGGCTACACCTTC.

The rearrangement uses TRBV6-1 and TRBJ2-7; TRBD1 aligns across 10 bases. From germline, CDR1 is MNHNS and CDR2 SASEGT. The V segment lost 3 bases and the J segment 4 bases; nucleotides outside the gene matches: 6. The CDR3 is 15 amino acids. In DNA, the CDR3 is TGTGCCAGCAGTGATCCCGGGACAGGGGCGTACGAGCAGTACTTC. Residues: CASSDPGTGAYEQYF.